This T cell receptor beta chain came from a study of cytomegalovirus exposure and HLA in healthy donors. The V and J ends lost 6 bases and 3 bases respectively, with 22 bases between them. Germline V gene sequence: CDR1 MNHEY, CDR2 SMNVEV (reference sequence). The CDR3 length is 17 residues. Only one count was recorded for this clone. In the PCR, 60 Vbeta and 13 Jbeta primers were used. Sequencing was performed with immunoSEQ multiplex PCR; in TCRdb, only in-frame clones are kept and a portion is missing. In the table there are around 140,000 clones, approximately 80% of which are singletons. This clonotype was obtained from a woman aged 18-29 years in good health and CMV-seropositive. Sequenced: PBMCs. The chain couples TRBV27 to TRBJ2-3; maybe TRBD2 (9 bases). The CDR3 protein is CASSLQGGLAVTDTQYF. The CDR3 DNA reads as TGTGCCAGCAGCCTACAGGGGGGACTAGCAGTAACAGATACGCAGTATTTT.